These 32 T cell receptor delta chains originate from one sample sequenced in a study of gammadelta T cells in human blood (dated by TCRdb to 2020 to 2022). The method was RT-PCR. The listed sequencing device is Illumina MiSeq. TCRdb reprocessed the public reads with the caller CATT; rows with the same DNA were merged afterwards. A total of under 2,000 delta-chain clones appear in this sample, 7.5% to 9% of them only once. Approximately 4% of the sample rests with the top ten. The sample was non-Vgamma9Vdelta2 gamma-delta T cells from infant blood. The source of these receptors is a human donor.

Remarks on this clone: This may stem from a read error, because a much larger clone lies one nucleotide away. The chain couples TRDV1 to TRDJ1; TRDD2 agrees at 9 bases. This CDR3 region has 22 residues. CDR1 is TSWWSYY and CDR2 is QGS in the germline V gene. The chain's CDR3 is CALGELVLPTFAGWESTNKLIF. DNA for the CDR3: TGTGCTCTTGGGGAACTAGTCCTTCCTACGTTCGCTGGGTGGGAGAGCACCAATAAACTCATCTTT.

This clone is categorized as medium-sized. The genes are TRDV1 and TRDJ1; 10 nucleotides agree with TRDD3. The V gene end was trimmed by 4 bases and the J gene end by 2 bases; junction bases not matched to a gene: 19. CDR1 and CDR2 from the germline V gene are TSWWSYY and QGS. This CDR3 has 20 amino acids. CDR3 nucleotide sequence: TGTGCTCTTGGGGGCCTGGCTCGCTGGGGGGATACGCGTGAAACCGATAAACTCATCTTT. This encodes CALGGLARWGDTRETDKLIF.

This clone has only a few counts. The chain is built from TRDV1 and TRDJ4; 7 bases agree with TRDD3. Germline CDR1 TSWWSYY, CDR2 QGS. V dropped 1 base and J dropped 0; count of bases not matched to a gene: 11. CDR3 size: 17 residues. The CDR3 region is CALGEPKTWGFSRPLIF. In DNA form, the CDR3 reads TGTGCTCTTGGGGAACCTAAAACCTGGGGGTTCTCCAGACCCCTGATCTTT.

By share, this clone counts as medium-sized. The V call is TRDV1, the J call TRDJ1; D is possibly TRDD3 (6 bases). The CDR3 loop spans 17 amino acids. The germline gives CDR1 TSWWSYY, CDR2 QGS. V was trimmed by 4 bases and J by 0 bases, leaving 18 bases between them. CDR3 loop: CALGGRIGGVDTDKLIF. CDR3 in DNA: TGTGCTCTTGGGGGGCGGATTGGGGGTGTTGACACCGATAAACTCATCTTT.

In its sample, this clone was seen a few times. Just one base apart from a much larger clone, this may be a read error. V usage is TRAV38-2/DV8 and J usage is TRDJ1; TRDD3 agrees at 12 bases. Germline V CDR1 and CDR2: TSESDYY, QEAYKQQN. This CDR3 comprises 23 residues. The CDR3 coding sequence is TGTGCTTATTTCCCTTCCTACGTGGATCCGTACTGGGGGATACACCCCTACACCGATAAACGCATCTTT. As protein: CAYFPSYVDPYWGIHPYTDKRIF.

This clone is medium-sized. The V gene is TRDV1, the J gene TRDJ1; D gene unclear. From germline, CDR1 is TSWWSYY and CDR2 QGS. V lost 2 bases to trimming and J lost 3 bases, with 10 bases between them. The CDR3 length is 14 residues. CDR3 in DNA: TGTGCTCTTGGGGAAGGTTCACGCCCCGATAAACTCATCTTT. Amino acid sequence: CALGEGSRPDKLIF.

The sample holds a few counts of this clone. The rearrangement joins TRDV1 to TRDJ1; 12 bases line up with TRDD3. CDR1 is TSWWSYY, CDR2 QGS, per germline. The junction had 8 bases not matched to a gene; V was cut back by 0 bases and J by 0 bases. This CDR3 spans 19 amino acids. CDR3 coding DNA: TGTGCTCTTGGGGAACTCTTCCTCCTGGGGGATACGCACACCGATAAACTCATCTTT. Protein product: CALGELFLLGDTHTDKLIF.

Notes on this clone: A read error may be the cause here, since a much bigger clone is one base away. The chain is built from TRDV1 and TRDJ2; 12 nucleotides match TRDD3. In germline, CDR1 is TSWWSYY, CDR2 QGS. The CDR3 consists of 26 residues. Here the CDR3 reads CARGELVPPFAGGYAYPGALTAQLFF. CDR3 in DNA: TGTGCTCGTGGGGAACTGGTTCCCCCCTTTGCTGGGGGATACGCGTATCCCGGTGCTTTGACAGCACAACTCTTCTTT.

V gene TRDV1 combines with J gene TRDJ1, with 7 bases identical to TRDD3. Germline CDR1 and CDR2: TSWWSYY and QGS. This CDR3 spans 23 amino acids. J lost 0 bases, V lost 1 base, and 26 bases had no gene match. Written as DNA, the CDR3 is TGTGCTCTTGGGGAACGGTTGACCTTCGGGCTGGGGGTTAAATCCGTGTACACCGATAAACTCATCTTT. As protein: CALGERLTFGLGVKSVYTDKLIF.

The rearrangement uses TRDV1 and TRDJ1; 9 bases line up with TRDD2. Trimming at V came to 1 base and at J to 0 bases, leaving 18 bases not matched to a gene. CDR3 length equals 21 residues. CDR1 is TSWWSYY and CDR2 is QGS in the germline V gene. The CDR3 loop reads CALGEREPSYVLGSYTDKLIF. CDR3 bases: TGTGCTCTTGGGGAACGGGAACCTTCCTACGTACTGGGCTCGTACACCGATAAACTCATCTTT.

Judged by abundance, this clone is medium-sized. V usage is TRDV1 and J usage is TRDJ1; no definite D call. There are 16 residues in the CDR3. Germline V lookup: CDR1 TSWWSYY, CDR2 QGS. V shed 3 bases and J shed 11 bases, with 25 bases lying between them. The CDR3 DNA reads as TGTGCTCTTGGGGACCAACTAATGCATGCCGGTAAGGGGCTCATCTTT. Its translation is CALGDQLMHAGKGLIF.

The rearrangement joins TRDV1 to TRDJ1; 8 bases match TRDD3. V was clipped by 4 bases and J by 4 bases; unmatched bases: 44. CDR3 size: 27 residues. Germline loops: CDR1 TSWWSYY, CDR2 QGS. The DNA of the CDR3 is TGTGCTCTTGGGGGAACCGCGATAATAACCCTCGGCCCCGGACCTTTCTGGGGGACTGGAGAGGTCGATAAACTCATCTTT. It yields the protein CALGGTAIITLGPGPFWGTGEVDKLIF.

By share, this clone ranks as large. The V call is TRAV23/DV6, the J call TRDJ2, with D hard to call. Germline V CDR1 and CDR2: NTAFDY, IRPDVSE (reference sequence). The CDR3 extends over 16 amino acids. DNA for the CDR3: TGTGCCGTTCTCTTGGGAATGGGACGCGGAACAGCACAACTCTTCTTT. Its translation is CAVLLGMGRGTAQLFF. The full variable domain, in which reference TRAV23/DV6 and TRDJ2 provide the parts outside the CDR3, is QQQVKQSPQSLIVQKGGISIINCAYENTAFDYFPWYQQFPGKGPALLIAIRPDVSEKKEGRFTISFNKSAKQFSLHIMDSQPGDSATYFCAVLLGMGRGTAQLFFGKGTQLIVEP.

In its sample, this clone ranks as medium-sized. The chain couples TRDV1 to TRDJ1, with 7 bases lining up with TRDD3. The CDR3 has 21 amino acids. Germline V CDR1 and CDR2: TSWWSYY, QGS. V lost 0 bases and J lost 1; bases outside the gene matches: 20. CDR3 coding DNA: TGTGCTCTTGGGGAACTACCCCTTCTCTCTACTGGGGTCCAAATCACCGATAAACTCATCTTT. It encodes CALGELPLLSTGVQITDKLIF.

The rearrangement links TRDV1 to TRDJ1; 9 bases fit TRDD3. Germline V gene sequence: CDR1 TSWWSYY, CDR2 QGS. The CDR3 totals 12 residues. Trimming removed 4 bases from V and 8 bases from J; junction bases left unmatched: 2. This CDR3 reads CALGGTGGKLIF. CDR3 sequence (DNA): TGTGCTCTTGGGGGGACTGGGGGAAAACTCATCTTT.

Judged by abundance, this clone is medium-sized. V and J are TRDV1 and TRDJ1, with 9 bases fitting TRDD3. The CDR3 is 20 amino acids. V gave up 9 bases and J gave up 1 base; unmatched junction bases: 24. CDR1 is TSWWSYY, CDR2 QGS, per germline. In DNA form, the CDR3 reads TGTGCTCTCACCACTTCCTCTGGCCCAAGTACTGGGGGAGCCACCGATAAACTCATCTTT. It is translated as CALTTSSGPSTGGATDKLIF.

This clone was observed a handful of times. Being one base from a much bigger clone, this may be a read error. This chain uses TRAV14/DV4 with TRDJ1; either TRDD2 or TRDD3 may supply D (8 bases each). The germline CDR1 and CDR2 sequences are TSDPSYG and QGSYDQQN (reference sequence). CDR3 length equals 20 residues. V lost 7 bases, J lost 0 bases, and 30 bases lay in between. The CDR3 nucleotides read TGTGCAATGAAACTTCCTACGTGGTCTACTGGGGGTTTGAACACCGATAAACTCATCTTT. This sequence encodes CAMKLPTWSTGGLNTDKLIF.

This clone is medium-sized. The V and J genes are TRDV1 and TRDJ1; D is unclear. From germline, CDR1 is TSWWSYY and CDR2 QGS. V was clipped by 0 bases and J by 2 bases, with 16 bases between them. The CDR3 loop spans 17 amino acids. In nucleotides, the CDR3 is TGTGCTCTTGGGGAACTAGGGCAAGAAGGTAGAACCGATAAACTCATCTTT. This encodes CALGELGQEGRTDKLIF.

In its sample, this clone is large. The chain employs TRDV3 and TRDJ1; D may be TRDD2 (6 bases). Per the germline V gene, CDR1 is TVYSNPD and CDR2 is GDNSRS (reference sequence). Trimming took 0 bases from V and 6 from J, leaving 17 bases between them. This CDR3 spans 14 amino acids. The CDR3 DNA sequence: TGTGCCTTTAGAATCTCTCCTACCAGGAATAAACTCATCTTT. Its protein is CAFRISPTRNKLIF. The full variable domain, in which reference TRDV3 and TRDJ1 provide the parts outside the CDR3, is CDKVTQSSPDQTVASGSEVVLLCTYDTVYSNPDLFWYRIRPDYSFQFVFYGDNSRSEGADFTQGRFSVKHILTQKAFHLVISPVRTEDSATYYCAFRISPTRNKLIFGKGTRVTVEP.

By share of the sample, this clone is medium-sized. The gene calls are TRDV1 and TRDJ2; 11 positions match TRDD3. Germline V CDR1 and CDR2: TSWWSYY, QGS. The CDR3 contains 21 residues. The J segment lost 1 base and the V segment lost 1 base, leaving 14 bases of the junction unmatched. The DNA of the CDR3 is TGTGCTCTTGGGGAACAGTGGCCCTTCTGGGGGATACTACTTTTGACAGCACAACTCTTCTTT. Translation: CALGEQWPFWGILLLTAQLFF.

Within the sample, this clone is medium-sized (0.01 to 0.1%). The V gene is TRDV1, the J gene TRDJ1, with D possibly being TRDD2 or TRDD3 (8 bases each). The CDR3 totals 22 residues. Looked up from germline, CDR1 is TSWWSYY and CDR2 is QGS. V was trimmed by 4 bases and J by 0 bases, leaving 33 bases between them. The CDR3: CALGVTSYSVLGVPEYTDKLIF. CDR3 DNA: TGTGCTCTTGGGGTTACTTCCTACTCCGTACTGGGGGTCCCCGAGTACACCGATAAACTCATCTTT.

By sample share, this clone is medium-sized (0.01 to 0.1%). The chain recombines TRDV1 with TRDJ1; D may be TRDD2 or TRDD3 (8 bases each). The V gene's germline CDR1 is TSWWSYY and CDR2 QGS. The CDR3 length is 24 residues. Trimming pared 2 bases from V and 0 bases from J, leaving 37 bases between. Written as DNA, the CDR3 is TGTGCTCTTGGGGAAAACCGTCCCGGCCTTCCTAACTTATGGGTGGGGGATTACACCGATAAACTCATCTTT. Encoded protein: CALGENRPGLPNLWVGDYTDKLIF.

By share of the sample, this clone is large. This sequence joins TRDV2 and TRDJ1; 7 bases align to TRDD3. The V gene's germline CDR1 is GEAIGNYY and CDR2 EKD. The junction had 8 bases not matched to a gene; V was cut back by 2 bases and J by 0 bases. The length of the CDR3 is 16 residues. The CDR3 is CACDSYWGFYTDKLIF. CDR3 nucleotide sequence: TGTGCCTGTGACAGCTACTGGGGATTCTACACCGATAAACTCATCTTT.

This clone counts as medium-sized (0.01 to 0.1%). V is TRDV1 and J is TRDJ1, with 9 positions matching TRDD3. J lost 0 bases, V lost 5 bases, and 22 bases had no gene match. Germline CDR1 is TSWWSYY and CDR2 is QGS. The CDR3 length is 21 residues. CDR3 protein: CALGIPYSPTGGPEYTDKLIF. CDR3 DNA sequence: TGTGCTCTTGGGATCCCCTATTCCCCTACTGGGGGACCAGAGTACACCGATAAACTCATCTTT.

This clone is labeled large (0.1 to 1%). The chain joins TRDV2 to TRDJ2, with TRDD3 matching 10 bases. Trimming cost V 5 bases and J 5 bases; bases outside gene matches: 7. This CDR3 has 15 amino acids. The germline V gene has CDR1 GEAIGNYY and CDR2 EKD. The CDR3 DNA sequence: TGTGCCTGTGGAACTACTGGGGGATCCACAGCACAACTCTTCTTT. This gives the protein CACGTTGGSTAQLFF.

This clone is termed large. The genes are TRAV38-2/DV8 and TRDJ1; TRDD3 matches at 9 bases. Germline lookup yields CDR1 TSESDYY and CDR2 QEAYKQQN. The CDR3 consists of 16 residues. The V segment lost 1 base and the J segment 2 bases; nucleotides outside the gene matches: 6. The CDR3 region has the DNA TGTGCTTATAGGAGCCCGAATCTGGGGGATACCGATAAACTCATCTTT. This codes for CAYRSPNLGDTDKLIF.

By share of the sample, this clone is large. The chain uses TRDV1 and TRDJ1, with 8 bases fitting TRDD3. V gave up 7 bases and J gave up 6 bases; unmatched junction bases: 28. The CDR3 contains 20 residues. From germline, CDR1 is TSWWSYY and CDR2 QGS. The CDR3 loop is CALVPPVVFPSALGANKLIF. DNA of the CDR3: TGTGCTCTTGTTCCTCCTGTTGTCTTCCCAAGCGCACTGGGGGCGAATAAACTCATCTTT.

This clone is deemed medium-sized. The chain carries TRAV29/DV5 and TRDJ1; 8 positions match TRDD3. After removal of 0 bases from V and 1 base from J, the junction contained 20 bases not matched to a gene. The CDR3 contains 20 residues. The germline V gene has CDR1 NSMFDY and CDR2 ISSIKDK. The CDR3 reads CAASAFLDSGGPGGTDKLIF. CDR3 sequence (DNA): TGTGCAGCAAGCGCGTTTCTGGATTCTGGGGGACCGGGAGGCACCGATAAACTCATCTTT.

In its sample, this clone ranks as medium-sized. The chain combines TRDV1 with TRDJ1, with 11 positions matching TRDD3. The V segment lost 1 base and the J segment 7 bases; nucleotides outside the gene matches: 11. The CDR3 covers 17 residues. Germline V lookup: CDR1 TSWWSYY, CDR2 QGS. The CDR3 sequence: CALGEPAPYWGIGKLIF. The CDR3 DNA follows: TGTGCTCTTGGGGAACCCGCCCCGTACTGGGGGATAGGTAAACTCATCTTT.

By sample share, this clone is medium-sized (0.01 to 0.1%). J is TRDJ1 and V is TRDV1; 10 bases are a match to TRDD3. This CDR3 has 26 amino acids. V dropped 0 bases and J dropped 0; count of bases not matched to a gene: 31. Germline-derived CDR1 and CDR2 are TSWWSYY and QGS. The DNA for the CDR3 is TGTGCTCTTGGGGAACTAGTTCCTACAGCTACCCTACTGGGGGATCGAGCGGGCTTCTACACCGATAAACTCATCTTT. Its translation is CALGELVPTATLLGDRAGFYTDKLIF.

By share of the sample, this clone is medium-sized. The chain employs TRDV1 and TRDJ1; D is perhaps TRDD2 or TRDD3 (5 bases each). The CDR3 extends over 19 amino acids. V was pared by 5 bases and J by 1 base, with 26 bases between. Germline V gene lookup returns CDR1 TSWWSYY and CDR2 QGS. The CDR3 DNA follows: TGTGCTCTTGGGAACCGACTCCCCTACTGGCTTAGGGTCACCGATAAACTCATCTTT. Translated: CALGNRLPYWLRVTDKLIF.

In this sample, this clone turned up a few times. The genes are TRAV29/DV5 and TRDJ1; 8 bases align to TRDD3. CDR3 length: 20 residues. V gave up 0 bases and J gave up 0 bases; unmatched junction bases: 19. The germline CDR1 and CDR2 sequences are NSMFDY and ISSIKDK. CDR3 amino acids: CAASDPPPRWGISYTDKLIF. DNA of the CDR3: TGTGCAGCAAGCGATCCTCCCCCGAGGTGGGGGATCTCGTACACCGATAAACTCATCTTT. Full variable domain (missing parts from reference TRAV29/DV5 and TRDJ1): DQQVKQNSPSLSVQEGRISILNCDYTNSMFDYFLWYKKYPAEGPTFLISISSIKDKNEDGRFTVFLNKSAKHLSLHIVPSQPGDSAVYFCAASDPPPRWGISYTDKLIFGKGTRVTVEP.